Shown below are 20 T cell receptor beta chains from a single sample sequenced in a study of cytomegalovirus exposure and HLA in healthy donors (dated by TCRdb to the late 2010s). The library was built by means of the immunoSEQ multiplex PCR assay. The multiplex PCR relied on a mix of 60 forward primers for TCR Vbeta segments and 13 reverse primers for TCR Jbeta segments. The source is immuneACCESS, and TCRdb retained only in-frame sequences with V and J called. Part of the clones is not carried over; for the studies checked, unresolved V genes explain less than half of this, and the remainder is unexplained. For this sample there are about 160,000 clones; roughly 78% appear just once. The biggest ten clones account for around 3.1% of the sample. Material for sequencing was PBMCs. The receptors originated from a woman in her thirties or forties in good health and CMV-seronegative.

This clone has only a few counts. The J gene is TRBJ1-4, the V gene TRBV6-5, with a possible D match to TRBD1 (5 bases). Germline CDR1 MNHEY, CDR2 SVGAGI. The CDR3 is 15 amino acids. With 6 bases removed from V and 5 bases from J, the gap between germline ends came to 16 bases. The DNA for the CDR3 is TGTGCCAGCAGACCCGCAACAGGAATCAATGAAAAACTGTTTTTT. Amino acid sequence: CASRPATGINEKLFF.

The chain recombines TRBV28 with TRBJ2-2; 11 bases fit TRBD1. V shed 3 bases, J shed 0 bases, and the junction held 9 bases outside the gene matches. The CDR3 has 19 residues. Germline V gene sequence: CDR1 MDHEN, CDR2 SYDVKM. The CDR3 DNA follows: TGTGCCAGCAGTTTTCCGGGACAGGGGGACCAAGCGAACACCGGGGAGCTGTTTTTT. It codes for CASSFPGQGDQANTGELFF. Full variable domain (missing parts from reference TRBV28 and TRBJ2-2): DVKVTQSSRYLVKRTGEKVFLECVQDMDHENMFWYRQDPGLGLRLIYFSYDVKMKEKGDIPEGYSVSREKKERFSLILESASTNQTSMYLCASSFPGQGDQANTGELFFGEGSRLTVL.

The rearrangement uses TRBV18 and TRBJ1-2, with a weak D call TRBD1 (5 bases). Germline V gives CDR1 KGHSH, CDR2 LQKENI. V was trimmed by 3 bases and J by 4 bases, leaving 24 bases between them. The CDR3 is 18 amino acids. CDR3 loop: CASSPSPNAGFSSYGYTF. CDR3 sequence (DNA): TGTGCCAGCTCACCGTCTCCCAATGCAGGGTTTTCTTCCTATGGCTACACCTTC.

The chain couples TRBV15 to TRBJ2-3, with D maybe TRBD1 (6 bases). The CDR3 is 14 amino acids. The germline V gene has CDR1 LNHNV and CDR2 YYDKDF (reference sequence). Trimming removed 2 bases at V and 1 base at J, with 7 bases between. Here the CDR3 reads CATSRQGRTDTQYF. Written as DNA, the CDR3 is TGTGCCACCAGCAGACAGGGGCGCACAGATACGCAGTATTTT.

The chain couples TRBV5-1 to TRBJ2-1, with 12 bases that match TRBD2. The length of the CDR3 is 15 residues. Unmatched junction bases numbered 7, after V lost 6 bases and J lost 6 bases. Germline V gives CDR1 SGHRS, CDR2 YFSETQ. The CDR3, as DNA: TGCGCCAGCACCATCGGACTAGCGGGGAGCAATGAGCAGTTCTTC. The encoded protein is CASTIGLAGSNEQFF.

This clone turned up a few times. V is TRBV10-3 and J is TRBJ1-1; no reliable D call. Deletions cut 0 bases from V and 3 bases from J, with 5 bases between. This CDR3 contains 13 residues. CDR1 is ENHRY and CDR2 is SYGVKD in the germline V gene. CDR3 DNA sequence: TGTGCCATCAGTGAGTCCGCGGACACTGAAGCTTTCTTT. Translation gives CAISESADTEAFF.

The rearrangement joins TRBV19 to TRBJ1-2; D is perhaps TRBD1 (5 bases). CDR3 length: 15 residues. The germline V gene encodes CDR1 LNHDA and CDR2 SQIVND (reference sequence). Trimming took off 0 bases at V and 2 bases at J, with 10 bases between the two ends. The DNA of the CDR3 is TGTGCCAGTAGTATAGATGGGGCAGCCAACTATGGCTACACCTTC. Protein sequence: CASSIDGAANYGYTF.

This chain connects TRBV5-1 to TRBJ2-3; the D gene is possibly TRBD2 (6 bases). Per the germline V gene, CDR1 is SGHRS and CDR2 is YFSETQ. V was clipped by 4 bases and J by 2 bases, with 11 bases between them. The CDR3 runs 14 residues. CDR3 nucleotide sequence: TGCGCCAGCAGCCCTGGGAGGACCACAGATACGCAGTATTTT. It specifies CASSPGRTTDTQYF.

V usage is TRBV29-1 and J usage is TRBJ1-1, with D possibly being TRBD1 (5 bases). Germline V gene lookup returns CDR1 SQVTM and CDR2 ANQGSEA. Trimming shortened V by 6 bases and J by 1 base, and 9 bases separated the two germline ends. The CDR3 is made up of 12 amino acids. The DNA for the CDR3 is TGCAGCGTCGTGGGGGGGAACACTGAAGCTTTCTTT. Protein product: CSVVGGNTEAFF.

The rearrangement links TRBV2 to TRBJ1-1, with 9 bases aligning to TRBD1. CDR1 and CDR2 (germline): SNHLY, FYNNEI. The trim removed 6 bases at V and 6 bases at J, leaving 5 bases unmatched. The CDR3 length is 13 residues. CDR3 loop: CASRTGGRAEAFF. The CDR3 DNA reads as TGTGCCAGCAGAACAGGGGGCAGGGCTGAAGCTTTCTTT.

The CDR3 coding sequence is TGTGCCAGCTCCCCCTTTGGGGGAGGTAACTATGGCTACACCTTC. The encoded protein is CASSPFGGGNYGYTF. This rearrangement joins TRBV2 to TRBJ1-2, with a weak D call TRBD1 (5 bases). Germline CDR1 and CDR2: SNHLY and FYNNEI. V was clipped by 8 bases and J by 1 base, with 17 bases between them. The CDR3 spans 15 residues.

This CDR3 is CASSGAGPRYEQYF. CDR3 sequence (DNA): TGTGCCAGCAGCGGAGCGGGTCCCAGGTACGAGCAGTACTTC. The chain has TRBV5-4 and TRBJ2-7; possible D gene TRBD2, 6 bases. This CDR3 has 14 amino acids. CDR1 and CDR2 from the germline V gene are SGHNT and YYREEE (reference sequence). The V end lost 4 bases, the J end lost 4 bases, and 15 bases lay between the germline ends.

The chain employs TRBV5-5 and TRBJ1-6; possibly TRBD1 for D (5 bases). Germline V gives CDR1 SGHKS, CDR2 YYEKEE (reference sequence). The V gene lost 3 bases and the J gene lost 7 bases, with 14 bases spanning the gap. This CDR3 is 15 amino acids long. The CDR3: CASSSLGGGNSPLHF. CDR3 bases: TGTGCCAGCAGCTCCCTGGGGGGAGGGAATTCACCCCTCCACTTT.

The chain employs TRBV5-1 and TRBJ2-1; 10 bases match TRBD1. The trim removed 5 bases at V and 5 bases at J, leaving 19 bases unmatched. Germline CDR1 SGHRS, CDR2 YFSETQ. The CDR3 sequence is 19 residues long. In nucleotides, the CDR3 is TGCGCCAGCAGTTTCCCCACCCCACCGGGACAGGGGTTGAACAATGAGCAGTTCTTC. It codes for CASSFPTPPGQGLNNEQFF.

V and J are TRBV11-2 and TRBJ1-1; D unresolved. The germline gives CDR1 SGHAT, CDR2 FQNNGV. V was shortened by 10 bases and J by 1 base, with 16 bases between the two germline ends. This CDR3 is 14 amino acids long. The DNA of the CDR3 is TGTGCCATCACGGAGCTGGGAGGGAACACTGAAGCTTTCTTT. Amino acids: CAITELGGNTEAFF.

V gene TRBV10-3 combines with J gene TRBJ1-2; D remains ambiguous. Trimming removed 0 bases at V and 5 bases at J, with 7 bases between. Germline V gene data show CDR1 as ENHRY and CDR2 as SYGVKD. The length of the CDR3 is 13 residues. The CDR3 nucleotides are TGTGCCATCAGTGAGTCGGAGGGATATGGCTACACCTTC. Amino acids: CAISESEGYGYTF.

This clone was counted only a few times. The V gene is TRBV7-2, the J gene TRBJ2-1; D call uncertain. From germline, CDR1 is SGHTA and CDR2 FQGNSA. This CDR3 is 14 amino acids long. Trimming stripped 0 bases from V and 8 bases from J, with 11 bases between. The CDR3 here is CASSLAVGAHEQFF. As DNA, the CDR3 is TGTGCCAGCAGCTTAGCCGTGGGCGCCCATGAGCAGTTCTTC.

The DNA for the CDR3 is TGTGCCAGCAGCTTAAAACAGGGGACCACAGATACGCAGTATTTT. Its protein product is CASSLKQGTTDTQYF. V is TRBV13 and J is TRBJ2-3; TRBD1 agrees at 7 bases. The CDR3 covers 15 residues. Germline V gene sequence: CDR1 PRHDT, CDR2 FYEKMQ (reference sequence). The junction had 4 bases not matched to a gene; V was cut back by 2 bases and J by 2 bases.

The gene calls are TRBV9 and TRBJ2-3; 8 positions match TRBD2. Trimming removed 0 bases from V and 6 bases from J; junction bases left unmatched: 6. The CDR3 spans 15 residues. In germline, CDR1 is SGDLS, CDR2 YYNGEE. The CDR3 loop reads CASSVDPGGHDTQYF. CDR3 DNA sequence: TGTGCCAGCAGCGTAGACCCGGGGGGGCACGATACGCAGTATTTT.

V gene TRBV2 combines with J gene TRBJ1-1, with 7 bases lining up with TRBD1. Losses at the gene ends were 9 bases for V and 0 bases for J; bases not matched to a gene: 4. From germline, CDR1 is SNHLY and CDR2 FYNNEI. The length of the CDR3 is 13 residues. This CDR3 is CARRGQLNTEAFF. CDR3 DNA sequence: TGTGCCAGAAGGGGACAGTTGAACACTGAAGCTTTCTTT.